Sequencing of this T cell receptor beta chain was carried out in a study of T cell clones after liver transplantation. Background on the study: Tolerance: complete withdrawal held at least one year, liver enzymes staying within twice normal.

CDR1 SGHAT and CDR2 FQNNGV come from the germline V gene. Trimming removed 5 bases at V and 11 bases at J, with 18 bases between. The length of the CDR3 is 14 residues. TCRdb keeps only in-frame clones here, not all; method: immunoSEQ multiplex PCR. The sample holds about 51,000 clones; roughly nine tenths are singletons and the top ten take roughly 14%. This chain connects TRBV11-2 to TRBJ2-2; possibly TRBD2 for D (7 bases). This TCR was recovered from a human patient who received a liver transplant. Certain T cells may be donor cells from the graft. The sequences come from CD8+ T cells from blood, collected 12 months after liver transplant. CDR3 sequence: CASSPQDGGRELFF. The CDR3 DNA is TGTGCCAGCAGCCCTCAGGACGGGGGGCGCGAGCTGTTTTTT.